These T cell receptor beta chains were read from a single sample in a study of shared clonotypes between healthy human individuals. Assay: immunoSEQ multiplex PCR; the TCRdb copy retains only in-frame clones and omits some. The sample yields about 480,000 clones, almost 80% seen once. The sequenced sample was PBMCs. All receptors derive from a middle-aged woman in good health. Some clones in this sample may be carry-over from other donors' samples. CDR3s include the opening cysteine and the closing phenylalanine or tryptophan. The D gene is left open where the match is weak. Clone size is stated in some rows and not others, as once, few, many or a class when expanded.

abundance | d_gene | j_gene | len | v_gene | CDR3aa | CDR3nt
. | TRBD1 | TRBJ2-4 | 15 | TRBV4-1 | CASSSPTGWGNIQYF | TGCGCCAGCAGCTCCCCGACAGGGTGGGGAAACATTCAGTACTTC
. | . | TRBJ2-1 | 14 | TRBV7-9 | CASSLRDTYNEQFF | TGTGCCAGCAGCTTAAGAGATACCTACAATGAGCAGTTCTTC
. | . | TRBJ2-3 | 19 | TRBV14 | CASSQNWLGAGAALATQYF | TGTGCCAGCAGCCAGAATTGGCTGGGAGCAGGCGCAGCCTTGGCTACGCAGTATTTT
. | TRBD1 | TRBJ2-3 | 13 | TRBV29-1 | CSVNRGVFDTQYF | TGCAGCGTTAACAGGGGAGTATTTGATACGCAGTATTTT
. | . | TRBJ1-2 | 15 | TRBV6-1 | CASRDDTEANYGYTF | TGTGCCAGCAGGGATGACACCGAAGCTAACTATGGCTACACCTTC
. | TRBD2 | TRBJ2-7 | 17 | TRBV5-4 | CASSQESPAGGPYEQYF | TGTGCCAGCAGCCAAGAAAGCCCAGCGGGAGGGCCCTACGAGCAGTACTTC
few | . | TRBJ2-3 | 15 | TRBV18 | CASSPPASGTDTQYF | TGTGCCAGCTCACCACCGGCTAGCGGCACAGATACGCAGTATTTT
few | TRBD1 | TRBJ1-1 | 16 | TRBV4-2 | CASSLVPGGAGTEAFF | TGTGCCAGCAGCCTGGTGCCAGGGGGCGCAGGAACTGAAGCTTTCTTT
few | TRBD1 | TRBJ1-1 | 15 | TRBV30 | CAWSLQGSLNTEAFF | TGTGCCTGGAGTCTACAGGGGAGCTTGAACACTGAAGCTTTCTTT
. | TRBD2 | TRBJ2-2 | 18 | TRBV6-1 | CASSEGSAAGGNTGELFF | TGTGCCAGCAGTGAAGGGTCTGCGGCGGGAGGTAACACCGGGGAGCTGTTTTTT
. | TRBD2 | TRBJ2-5 | 15 | TRBV6-1 | CASSGLAGGIGTQYF | TGTGCCAGCAGCGGACTAGCGGGAGGGATAGGGACCCAGTACTTC
. | . | TRBJ2-1 | 15 | TRBV5-1 | CASSLVAGTYNEQFF | TGCGCCAGCAGCTTGGTTGCGGGAACCTACAATGAGCAGTTCTTC
few | . | TRBJ2-1 | 14 | TRBV12-5 | CASGSGGLYNEQFF | TGTGCTAGTGGCAGCGGTGGGCTTTACAATGAGCAGTTCTTC
. | TRBD2 | TRBJ2-7 | 16 | TRBV7-2 | CASSLQGGGRIYEQYF | TGTGCCAGCAGTCTTCAAGGTGGCGGGAGAATCTACGAGCAGTACTTC
. | TRBD2 | TRBJ2-7 | 16 | TRBV9 | CASSVGGTSGVYEQYF | TGTGCCAGCAGCGTAGGGGGGACTAGCGGGGTTTACGAGCAGTACTTC
. | TRBD1 | TRBJ1-6 | 14 | TRBV7-9 | CASSQGQARSPLHF | TGTGCCAGCAGCCAGGGACAGGCGAGGTCACCCCTCCACTTT
. | . | TRBJ1-2 | 13 | TRBV7-2 | CASSLAGGYGYTF | TGTGCCAGCAGCTTAGCGGGAGGATATGGCTACACCTTC
. | TRBD2 | TRBJ2-3 | 15 | TRBV9 | CASSASSGTGHTQYF | TGTGCCAGCAGCGCATCTAGCGGCACGGGTCATACGCAGTATTTT
few | TRBD1 | TRBJ1-1 | 13 | TRBV19 | CASTDRRNTEAFF | TGTGCCAGCACGGACAGGAGGAACACTGAAGCTTTCTTT
. | . | TRBJ2-2 | 16 | TRBV4-3 | CASSQLVFGNPGELFF | TGCGCCAGCAGCCAACTAGTGTTTGGAAATCCCGGGGAGCTGTTTTTT
. | . | TRBJ1-1 | 17 | TRBV11-2 | CASSRFGGRGRWTEAFF | TGTGCCAGCAGCCGATTCGGGGGTCGGGGGCGATGGACTGAAGCTTTCTTT
. | . | TRBJ1-2 | 16 | TRBV18 | CASSPRIETVVNGYTF | TGTGCCAGCTCACCACGAATTGAGACGGTTGTGAATGGCTACACCTTC
few | TRBD2 | TRBJ2-1 | 15 | TRBV6-4 | CASSGEAGAYNEQFF | TGTGCCAGCAGTGGGGAAGCGGGAGCCTACAATGAGCAGTTCTTC
. | . | TRBJ2-1 | 16 | TRBV5-4 | CASSRVWTQTVNEQFF | TGTGCCAGCAGCCGGGTCTGGACCCAAACCGTGAATGAGCAGTTCTTC